What follows are 17 T cell receptor beta chains derived from one specimen sequenced in a study of blood T cell repertoires in COVID-19. Assay: immunoSEQ multiplex PCR; the TCRdb copy retains only in-frame clones and omits some. The data show about 260,000 clones, 80% to 85% seen once. The sequenced material came from peripheral blood. The receptors derive from a woman aged 35 to 49 who had recovered from COVID-19.

The J gene is TRBJ1-1, the V gene TRBV5-1, with 7 bases identical to TRBD1. The CDR3 length is 13 residues. The J segment lost 7 bases and the V segment lost 3 bases, leaving 6 bases of the junction unmatched. Germline CDR1 reads SGHRS; CDR2 reads YFSETQ. Here the CDR3 DNA reads TGCGCCAGCAGCTGGGGGACAGAAATTGAAGCTTTCTTT. Translating gives CASSWGTEIEAFF.

This chain links TRBV6-5 with TRBJ1-2, with D perhaps TRBD1 (5 bases). This CDR3 region has 13 residues. Germline V CDR1 and CDR2: MNHEY, SVGAGI. The V end was cut by 7 bases, the J end by 0 bases, with 9 bases between. This CDR3 reads CASKPTANYGYTF. CDR3 bases: TGTGCCAGCAAACCGACAGCTAACTATGGCTACACCTTC.

The J gene is TRBJ1-3, the V gene TRBV3-1 (or the pseudogene TRBV3-2), with 7 bases that match TRBD1. This CDR3 comprises 17 residues. Germline trimming cut 1 base from V and 0 bases from J; bases unmatched to any gene: 6. The germline V gene encodes CDR1 LGHDT and CDR2 YNNKEL (reference sequence). CDR3 sequence (DNA): TGTGCCAGCAGCCAAGCTCTAGGGGGCGGCTCTGGAAACACCATATATTTT. Translated: CASSQALGGGSGNTIYF.

The chain is built from TRBV19 and TRBJ2-7, with TRBD1 matching 10 bases. J lost 3 bases, V lost 6 bases, and 2 bases had no gene match. The CDR3 runs 13 residues. Germline V CDR1 and CDR2: LNHDA, SQIVND (reference sequence). The CDR3 region is CASSGQGVYEQYF. The CDR3 DNA follows: TGTGCCAGTAGCGGACAGGGGGTCTACGAGCAGTACTTC.

The chain couples TRBV7-9 to TRBJ1-1; the match to TRBD1 covers 8 bases. Germline V lookup: CDR1 SEHNR, CDR2 FQNEAQ (reference sequence). The length of the CDR3 is 14 residues. V dropped 5 bases and J dropped 7; count of bases not matched to a gene: 9. Here the CDR3 DNA reads TGTGCCAGCAGCCCGCGGGACAGGACGGGTGAAGCTTTCTTT. Translation: CASSPRDRTGEAFF. Combining the CDR3 with reference TRBV7-9 and TRBJ1-1 gives the whole variable domain DTGVSQNPRHKITKRGQNVTFRCDPISEHNRLYWYRQTLGQGPEFLTYFQNEAQLEKSRLLSDRFSAERPKGSFSTLEIQRTEQGDSAMYLCASSPRDRTGEAFFGQGTRLTVV.

The table lists this clone with a count of one. V gene TRBV27 combines with J gene TRBJ2-3; TRBD2 agrees at 11 bases. The CDR3 is 17 amino acids. Germline loops: CDR1 MNHEY, CDR2 SMNVEV (reference sequence). V lost 5 bases, J lost 2 bases, and 9 bases stayed unmatched. DNA for the CDR3: TGTGCCAGCAGTCGCCCTAGCGGGGGGCCTTACACAGATACGCAGTATTTT. The encoded protein is CASSRPSGGPYTDTQYF.

V usage is TRBV5-5 and J usage is TRBJ1-1; D gene unclear. The V gene's germline CDR1 is SGHKS and CDR2 YYEKEE (reference sequence). V was shortened by 0 bases and J by 1 base, with 4 bases between the two germline ends. The CDR3 consists of 13 residues. The CDR3, as DNA: TGTGCCAGCAGCTTGGACACGAACACTGAAGCTTTCTTT. Its protein product is CASSLDTNTEAFF.

The gene calls are TRBV29-1 and TRBJ2-2; D unresolved. This CDR3 comprises 13 residues. V lost 4 bases and J 0 bases, leaving 6 bases between the germline ends. The V gene's germline CDR1 is SQVTM and CDR2 ANQGSEA. As DNA, the CDR3 is TGCAGCGTTGCGTCAGCGAACACCGGGGAGCTGTTTTTT. Amino acid sequence: CSVASANTGELFF.

The table lists this clone with many counts. CDR3 DNA: TGTGCCAGTACGGGACAGGCGAACACTGAAGCTTTCTTT. Encoded protein: CASTGQANTEAFF. The chain carries TRBV18 and TRBJ1-1, with TRBD1 identical over 8 bases. Germline V gives CDR1 KGHSH, CDR2 LQKENI. The junction had 4 bases not matched to a gene; V was cut back by 9 bases and J by 1 base. The CDR3 extends over 13 amino acids.

The rearrangement joins TRBV28 to TRBJ2-7; no clear D gene. CDR1 MDHEN and CDR2 SYDVKM come from the germline V gene. V was trimmed by 4 bases and J by 4 bases, leaving 11 bases between them. This CDR3 contains 13 residues. The CDR3 region has the DNA TGTGCCAGCAGTTCTCTAGAACCTTACGAGCAGTACTTC. Encoded protein: CASSSLEPYEQYF.

The genes are TRBV5-4 and TRBJ2-3; 7 nucleotides line up with TRBD2. This CDR3 is 20 amino acids long. Losses at the gene ends were 1 base for V and 0 bases for J; bases not matched to a gene: 17. Germline loops: CDR1 SGHNT, CDR2 YYREEE (reference sequence). The CDR3 coding sequence is TGTGCCAGCAGCTTGTCTTGGGGACTCAGCAGCGGGGCTAGCACAGATACGCAGTATTTT. Its protein is CASSLSWGLSSGASTDTQYF.

The DNA for the CDR3 is TGTGCCAGTAGTATAGACGGGGTGAGCACAGATACGCAGTATTTT. As protein: CASSIDGVSTDTQYF. The chain uses TRBV19 and TRBJ2-3; a possible D gene is TRBD2 (5 bases). Germline CDR1 LNHDA, CDR2 SQIVND (reference sequence). Trimming shortened V by 0 bases and J by 0 bases, and 7 bases separated the two germline ends. This CDR3 comprises 15 residues.

This clone was counted a single time. The rearrangement uses TRBV30 and TRBJ1-6, with 7 bases lining up with TRBD1. CDR1 GTSNPN and CDR2 SVGIG come from the germline V gene (reference sequence). V gave up 6 bases and J gave up 14 bases; unmatched junction bases: 13. This CDR3 has 13 residues. CDR3 nucleotides: TGTGCCTGCCGGGAACAGGGGCTGTTGTCCCTCCACTTT. Its protein is CACREQGLLSLHF.

The genes are TRBV5-1 and TRBJ2-7; 11 bases fit TRBD1. V shed 3 bases and J 5 bases; nucleotides not matched to a gene: 13. Germline V lookup: CDR1 SGHRS, CDR2 YFSETQ. CDR3 length: 17 residues. The CDR3 reads CASSYLRTGGIEDEQYF. CDR3 DNA: TGCGCCAGCAGCTACCTACGGACAGGGGGCATCGAAGACGAGCAGTACTTC.

The V and J genes are TRBV6-5 and TRBJ1-1; D is undetermined. Germline-derived CDR1 and CDR2 are MNHEY and SVGAGI. Trimming left V 5 bases short and J 3 bases short, with 10 bases between. This CDR3 spans 13 amino acids. The CDR3: CASSPRGDTEAFF. As DNA, the CDR3 is TGTGCCAGCAGTCCCCGGGGTGACACTGAAGCTTTCTTT.

This clone is a singleton in its sample. V is TRBV11-2 and J is TRBJ2-3, with D tentatively TRBD2 (7 bases). Trimming pared 2 bases from V and 4 bases from J, leaving 10 bases between. The germline V gene encodes CDR1 SGHAT and CDR2 FQNNGV. The CDR3 totals 14 residues. This chain's CDR3 is CASSLSGGSDTQYF. CDR3 nucleotides: TGTGCCAGCAGCTTATCGGGGGGCTCAGATACGCAGTATTTT.

The V call is TRBV30, the J call TRBJ2-2; 7 bases align to TRBD1. In germline, CDR1 is GTSNPN, CDR2 SVGIG (reference sequence). The CDR3 sequence is 14 residues long. The J segment lost 0 bases and the V segment lost 3 bases, leaving 1 base of the junction unmatched. Here the CDR3 DNA reads TGTGCCTGGAGAGGGGGCGCGAACACCGGGGAGCTGTTTTTT. It yields the protein CAWRGGANTGELFF.